This entry lists 12 T cell receptor beta chains sequenced from one sample in a study of cytomegalovirus exposure and HLA in healthy donors. Researchers ran the PCR with 60 Vbeta and 13 Jbeta primers. Assay used: immunoSEQ multiplex PCR; TCRdb lists only in-frame clones, some missing. There are about 140,000 clones in the sample; approximately 60% occur only once, and approximately 1.7% lies in the top ten. The sample taken for sequencing was PBMCs. The receptors were sampled from a human donor in good health.

The V gene is TRBV27, the J gene TRBJ2-7; 10 positions agree with TRBD1. The CDR3 covers 16 residues. Germline V gene sequence: CDR1 MNHEY, CDR2 SMNVEV (reference sequence). The junction had 9 bases not matched to a gene; V was cut back by 5 bases and J by 2 bases. Written as DNA, the CDR3 is TGTGCCAGCAGTCTCGGTCCGGGACAGGGGCCCTACGAGCAGTACTTC. Translating it yields CASSLGPGQGPYEQYF.

This clone came up a few times. V usage is TRBV7-3 and J usage is TRBJ2-2, with TRBD2 identical over 12 bases. Germline V gives CDR1 SGHTA, CDR2 FQGTGA. V shed 5 bases, J shed 8 bases, and the junction held 3 bases outside the gene matches. The CDR3 has 14 residues. The CDR3 coding sequence is TGTGCCAGCAGCCCCGGACTAGCGGGAGGGGAGCTGTTTTTT. Protein: CASSPGLAGGELFF.

The rearrangement uses TRBV6-5 and TRBJ2-7, with 9 bases matching TRBD2. Per germline, CDR1 MNHEY and CDR2 SVGAGI. The CDR3 spans 15 residues. The ends lost 6 bases at V and 4 bases at J; junction bases unmatched: 10. The CDR3 protein is CASRLSGRGLYEQYF. For the CDR3, the DNA is TGTGCCAGCAGACTTAGCGGGAGAGGATTGTACGAGCAGTACTTC.

Remarks on this clone: The junction departs from the called germline gene at one end, perhaps through a read error. The chain couples TRBV18 to TRBJ1-2; 7 bases map to TRBD1. The CDR3 contains 14 residues. The germline gives CDR1 KGHSH, CDR2 LQKENI. This CDR3 is CASPPPTGVYGYTF. The CDR3 region has the DNA TGTGCCAGCCCACCACCAACAGGGGTATATGGCTACACCTTC.

A few counts support this clone. This chain joins TRBV29-1 and TRBJ2-1, with D perhaps matching TRBD2 (5 bases). This CDR3 has 15 residues. Germline-derived CDR1 and CDR2 are SQVTM and ANQGSEA. Trimming took off 4 bases at V and 2 bases at J, with 15 bases between the two ends. CDR3 region: CSVAFSAGPYNEQFF. CDR3 DNA sequence: TGCAGCGTTGCCTTTTCGGCGGGCCCCTACAATGAGCAGTTCTTC.

This clone was detected a few times. The chain uses TRBV28 and TRBJ1-4, with 7 bases lining up with TRBD1. The CDR3 length is 19 residues. Germline CDR1 reads MDHEN; CDR2 reads SYDVKM. Germline trimming cut 7 bases from V and 7 bases from J; bases unmatched to any gene: 24. CDR3 nucleotides: TGTGCCAGCACCGAGAGAAGGCGAGGGGGCGGCTCTCTCCGTGAAAAACTGTTTTTT. This translates into CASTERRRGGGSLREKLFF.

This chain joins TRBV12-2 and TRBJ2-3; the table's D call TRBD2 went unverified against the DNA. TRBV12-2 represents a pseudogene. CDR3 length equals 18 residues. Written as DNA, the CDR3 is TGTGCAAGTCGCTTAAAGGGCGGGCCCCGTCTCGGGACAGATACGCAGTATTTT. It specifies CASRLKGGPRLGTDTQYF.

There are a few counts of this clone. The rearrangement links TRBV5-6 to TRBJ2-2; 7 nucleotides align to TRBD1. Germline CDR1 and CDR2: SGHDT and YYEEEE. V dropped 1 base and J dropped 1; count of bases not matched to a gene: 1. The CDR3 contains 15 residues. The CDR3, as DNA: TGTGCCAGCAGCTTGACAGGGGTGAACACCGGGGAGCTGTTTTTT. The encoded protein is CASSLTGVNTGELFF. Looking up the rest from reference TRBV5-6 and TRBJ2-2 gives the full variable domain: DAGVTQSPTHLIKTRGQQVTLRCSPKSGHDTVSWYQQALGQGPQFIFQYYEEEERQRGNFPDRFSGHQFPNYSSELNVNALLLGDSALYLCASSLTGVNTGELFFGEGSRLTVL.

In its sample, this clone was seen a few times. The V gene is TRBV21-1, the J gene TRBJ2-6; the listed D gene, TRBD1, was not tested against the DNA. TRBV21-1 represents a pseudogene. The CDR3 sequence is 17 residues long. The CDR3 bases are TGTGCCAGCAGCGGGGGACAGCCCAGCTCTGGGGCCAACGTCCTGACTTTC. Residues: CASSGGQPSSGANVLTF.

The chain combines TRBV5-1 with TRBJ2-1; D is unclear. Germline lookup yields CDR1 SGHRS and CDR2 YFSETQ. This CDR3 has 14 amino acids. V lost 3 bases, J lost 6 bases, and 13 bases lay in between. The CDR3 nucleotides read TGCGCCAGCAGCTGGAGTTCAGTTTCCAATGAGCAGTTCTTC. This gives the protein CASSWSSVSNEQFF.

The chain has TRBV11-3 and TRBJ2-7; 8 positions agree with TRBD2. The CDR3 covers 14 residues. CDR1 SGHNT and CDR2 YENEEA come from the germline V gene. V shed 4 bases and J 1 base; nucleotides not matched to a gene: 3. CDR3: CASSSGGLSYEQYF. In DNA, the CDR3 is TGTGCCAGCAGCTCGGGGGGGCTTTCCTACGAGCAGTACTTC.

This clone was seen a single time. The chain uses TRBV27 and TRBJ2-2, with 14 bases matching TRBD2. The CDR3 has 18 residues. CDR1 is MNHEY and CDR2 is SMNVEV in the germline V gene (reference sequence). Unmatched junction bases numbered 12, after V lost 5 bases and J lost 7 bases. The CDR3 protein is CASSLRTSGRKNGGELFF. CDR3 in DNA: TGTGCCAGCAGTCTTCGGACTAGCGGGAGGAAGAATGGCGGGGAGCTGTTTTTT.